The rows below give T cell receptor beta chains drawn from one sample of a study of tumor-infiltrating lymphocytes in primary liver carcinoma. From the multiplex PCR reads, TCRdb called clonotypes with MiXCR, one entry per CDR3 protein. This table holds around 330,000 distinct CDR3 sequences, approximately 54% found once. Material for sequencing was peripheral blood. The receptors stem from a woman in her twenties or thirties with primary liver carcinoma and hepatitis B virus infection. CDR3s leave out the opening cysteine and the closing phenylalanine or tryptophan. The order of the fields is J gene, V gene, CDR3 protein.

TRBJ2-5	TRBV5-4	ASSERAGETQY
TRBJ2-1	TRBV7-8	ASSRGLGLDNEQF
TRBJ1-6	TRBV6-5	ASSYQRGGLPLH
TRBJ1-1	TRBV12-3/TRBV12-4	ASSLAREGTEAF
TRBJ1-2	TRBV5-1	ASSPDQGSGYT
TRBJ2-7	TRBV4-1	ASSSGTGSLYEQY
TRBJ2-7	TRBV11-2	ATRKPSGVSYEQY
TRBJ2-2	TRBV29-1	STSGRADTGELF
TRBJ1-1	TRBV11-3	ASSQLDRLKPEAF
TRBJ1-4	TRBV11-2	ASSLGDMDNEKLF
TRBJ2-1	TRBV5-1	ASSLSPGITWSYNEQF
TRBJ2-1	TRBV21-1	PRAGVDEQF
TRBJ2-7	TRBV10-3	AISRSLPDRGSYEQY
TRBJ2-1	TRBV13	ASSSRGGLATYNEQF
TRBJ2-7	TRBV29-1	SNGTPSEQY